The 18 T cell receptor beta chains in this list originate from one sample, sequenced in a study of shared clonotypes between healthy human individuals. Data came from immunoSEQ multiplex PCR; TCRdb stores just in-frame clones and leaves some out. The repertoire holds some 2.3 million clones, with about 92% as singletons. The sequenced sample was naive CD4+ T cells from PBMCs. Subset described: CD45RA+ positively selected. Source of these receptors: a man between 18 and 35 years old in good health. Some clones in this sample may be carry-over from other donors' samples.

The chain has TRBV5-4 and TRBJ2-4; D possibly matches TRBD1 or TRBD2 (5 bases each). The V gene lost 0 bases and the J gene lost 3 bases, with 10 bases spanning the gap. This CDR3 is 15 amino acids long. In germline, CDR1 is SGHNT, CDR2 YYREEE (reference sequence). The CDR3 DNA sequence: TGTGCCAGCAGCTTGGCGGGACGGGACAAAAACATTCAGTACTTC. This translates into CASSLAGRDKNIQYF.

The chain is built from TRBV2 and TRBJ2-3; D may be TRBD1 or TRBD2 (5 bases each). This CDR3 contains 12 residues. CDR1 SNHLY and CDR2 FYNNEI come from the germline V gene. V was cut by 6 bases and J by 7 bases, with 11 bases left in between. The CDR3 loop reads CASRRDAYTQYF. For the CDR3, the DNA is TGTGCCAGCAGAAGGGACGCCTATACGCAGTATTTT. The full variable domain, with the rest looked up from reference TRBV2 and TRBJ2-3, is EPEVTQTPSHQVTQMGQEVILRCVPISNHLYFYWYRQILGQKVEFLVSFYNNEISEKSEIFDDQFSVERPDGSNFTLKIRSTKLEDSAMYFCASRRDAYTQYFGPGTRLTVL.

The J gene is TRBJ1-2, the V gene TRBV28; D may be TRBD1 (5 bases). Trimming cost V 2 bases and J 5 bases, with 9 bases left between them. From germline, CDR1 is MDHEN and CDR2 SYDVKM. The CDR3 totals 13 residues. The CDR3: CASSLRRAYGYTF. In nucleotides, the CDR3 is TGTGCCAGCAGTTTACGCAGGGCATATGGCTACACCTTC.

Comments on this clone: Distinct nucleotide sequences in the sample also encode this CDR3. The chain employs TRBV6-1 and TRBJ1-5, with D hard to call. V gave up 3 bases and J gave up 4 bases, with 4 bases separating them. The germline V gene has CDR1 MNHNS and CDR2 SASEGT. The CDR3 has 12 residues. CDR3 sequence: CASSDGNQPQHF. CDR3 bases: TGTGCCAGCAGTGATGGTAATCAGCCCCAGCATTTT.

A remark on this clone: The sample holds other DNA sequences that translate to the same CDR3. J is TRBJ2-1 and V is TRBV20-1; D unresolved. The CDR3 consists of 11 residues. In germline, CDR1 is DFQATT, CDR2 SNEGSKA (reference sequence). V dropped 4 bases and J dropped 1 base, with 2 bases sitting between them. This CDR3 is CSANSYNEQFF. The CDR3 DNA sequence: TGCAGTGCTAATTCCTACAATGAGCAGTTCTTC.

The chain has TRBV5-1 and TRBJ2-1, with 8 nucleotides matching TRBD2. The V gene end was trimmed by 4 bases and the J gene end by 5 bases; junction bases not matched to a gene: 2. The CDR3 is made up of 13 amino acids. Germline values: CDR1 SGHRS, CDR2 YFSETQ. CDR3 nucleotide sequence: TGCGCCAGCAGCCGGGAGGGCAACAATGAGCAGTTCTTC. This encodes CASSREGNNEQFF. The whole variable domain, remainder taken from reference TRBV5-1 and TRBJ2-1, is KAGVTQTPRYLIKTRGQQVTLSCSPISGHRSVSWYQQTPGQGLQFLFEYFSETQRNKGNFPGRFSGRQFSNSRSEMNVSTLELGDSALYLCASSREGNNEQFFGPGTRLTVL.

The chain uses TRBV29-1 and TRBJ1-1, with unresolved D. Trimming removed 5 bases at V and 0 bases at J, with 13 bases between. From germline, CDR1 is SQVTM and CDR2 ANQGSEA. The length of the CDR3 is 14 residues. The CDR3 region is CSVRMSMVNTEAFF. The DNA of the CDR3 is TGCAGCGTTCGGATGTCAATGGTGAACACTGAAGCTTTCTTT. Looking up the rest from reference TRBV29-1 and TRBJ1-1 gives the full variable domain: SAVISQKPSRDICQRGTSLTIQCQVDSQVTMMFWYRQQPGQSLTLIATANQGSEATYESGFVIDKFPISRPNLTFSTLTVSNMSPEDSSIYLCSVRMSMVNTEAFFGQGTRLTVV.

The genes are TRBV5-1 and TRBJ2-5; D remains ambiguous. V shed 0 bases and J shed 3 bases, with 12 bases lying between them. The CDR3 extends over 15 amino acids. Germline V gene lookup returns CDR1 SGHRS and CDR2 YFSETQ. The CDR3 spells CASSLGGPTKETQYF. DNA for the CDR3: TGCGCCAGCAGCTTGGGAGGCCCCACCAAAGAGACCCAGTACTTC.

The chain joins TRBV6-6 to TRBJ2-2; 7 bases agree with TRBD2. Germline V gene lookup returns CDR1 MNHNY and CDR2 SVGAGI (reference sequence). The CDR3 consists of 16 residues. V trimming: 0 bases; J trimming: 2 bases; junction bases outside the gene matches: 3. For the CDR3, the DNA is TGTGCCAGCAGTTACTCTGGGACTATTAACACCGGGGAGCTGTTTTTT. As protein: CASSYSGTINTGELFF.

CDR3 in DNA: TGTGCCAGCAGTGAAGCAAGCGGTCTCGATACGCAGTATTTT. It encodes CASSEASGLDTQYF. The chain recombines TRBV2 with TRBJ2-3; TRBD2 is a possible D gene (5 bases). This CDR3 is 14 amino acids long. CDR1 and CDR2 (germline): SNHLY, FYNNEI. The V end lost 0 bases, the J end lost 6 bases, and 10 bases lay between the germline ends.

This clone was seen just once. V gene TRBV25-1 combines with J gene TRBJ2-5, with D hard to call. TRBJ2-7 explains the end of the DNA better; the J call may be wrong. This CDR3 is built from 11 residues. The V gene's germline CDR1 is MGHDK and CDR2 SYGVNS. The CDR3 DNA is TGTGCCAGCAGACAGTTCTACGAGCAGTACTTC. It specifies CASRQFYEQYF.

The V call is TRBV7-3, the J call TRBJ2-7; D unclear. With 5 bases removed from V and 2 bases from J, the gap between germline ends came to 16 bases. Germline loops: CDR1 SGHTA, CDR2 FQGTGA. The CDR3 extends over 15 amino acids. CDR3 sequence (DNA): TGTGCCAGCAGCCCCGGGCCCAGTCGAACCTACGAGCAGTACTTC. The encoded protein is CASSPGPSRTYEQYF.

The chain uses TRBV29-1 and TRBJ2-3; no firm D call. There are 12 residues in the CDR3. The germline V and J ends were trimmed by 3 bases and 2 bases, with 6 bases remaining between them. CDR1 and CDR2 from the germline V gene are SQVTM and ANQGSEA. CDR3 region: CSVDSNTDTQYF. The DNA for the CDR3 is TGCAGCGTTGACAGCAACACAGATACGCAGTATTTT.

The J gene is TRBJ1-1, the V gene TRBV10-3; 10 bases line up with TRBD1. CDR3 length: 13 residues. The germline gives CDR1 ENHRY, CDR2 SYGVKD. V lost 10 bases and J lost 2; bases outside the gene matches: 4. The CDR3 reads CATTTGGNTEAFF. Here the CDR3 DNA reads TGTGCCACCACGACAGGGGGCAACACTGAAGCTTTCTTT.

The DNA for the CDR3 is TGTGCCAGCACCCAGGGGGGGAACACTGAAGCTTTCTTT. Translating it yields CASTQGGNTEAFF. The V call is TRBV28, the J call TRBJ1-1; TRBD1 aligns across 7 bases. V shed 7 bases and J 1 base; nucleotides not matched to a gene: 3. The germline V gene has CDR1 MDHEN and CDR2 SYDVKM. This CDR3 has 13 residues.

The rearrangement links TRBV28 to TRBJ2-7; a weak D match, TRBD2 (6 bases). Germline V gives CDR1 MDHEN, CDR2 SYDVKM. The CDR3 contains 14 residues. The V end was cut by 4 bases, the J end by 2 bases, with 12 bases between. This chain's CDR3 is CASSWGVVTYEQYF. The DNA for the CDR3 is TGTGCCAGCAGTTGGGGGGTGGTAACCTACGAGCAGTACTTC.

The rearrangement uses TRBV2 and TRBJ1-5; weak D call: TRBD1 (5 bases). Germline CDR1 SNHLY, CDR2 FYNNEI. Trimming took 2 bases from V and 9 from J, leaving 11 bases between them. The CDR3 contains 13 residues. Here the CDR3 reads CASSELGRGPQHF. The CDR3 coding sequence is TGTGCCAGCAGTGAATTGGGGCGAGGGCCCCAGCATTTT.

With respect to this clone: Other DNA sequences in this sample translate to the same CDR3. The chain couples TRBV18 to TRBJ2-2, with 7 nucleotides matching TRBD1. After removal of 6 bases from V and 1 base from J, the junction contained 5 bases not matched to a gene. This CDR3 comprises 15 residues. Germline loops: CDR1 KGHSH, CDR2 LQKENI. The CDR3 DNA follows: TGTGCCAGCTCCCTCCGGGACAGGAACACCGGGGAGCTGTTTTTT. This encodes CASSLRDRNTGELFF. Filled out from reference TRBV18 and TRBJ2-2, the complete variable domain reads NAGVMQNPRHLVRRRGQEARLRCSPMKGHSHVYWYRQLPEEGLKFMVYLQKENIIDESGMPKERFSAEFPKEGPSILRIQQVVRGDSAAYFCASSLRDRNTGELFFGEGSRLTVL.